This paragraph reports one T cell receptor beta chain. V was pared by 6 bases and J by 1 base, with 2 bases of the junction left unmatched. CDR1 is LNHDA and CDR2 is SQIVND in the germline V gene (reference sequence). This CDR3 comprises 13 residues. This entry comes from a study of blood T cell repertoires in COVID-19. Study overall: The samples span acute and convalescent COVID-19 from the United States, Italy and Spain.

As originally analysed: Amplifying reference gene primers gave estimates of nucleated cell counts. The assay was immunoSEQ multiplex PCR, and TCRdb's table has in-frame clones only and misses some. V and J calls and clone size are those listed in that table; D and trimming were worked out from the DNA. The profile shows 200,000 to 250,000 clones, around four fifths of them singletons. The sequenced sample was peripheral blood. The rearrangement uses TRBV19 and TRBJ1-1, with TRBD1 matching 7 bases. The TCR originated in a woman over 75 with active or convalescent COVID-19. The CDR3 spells CASSRGSNTEAFF. In DNA, the CDR3 is TGTGCCAGTAGCAGGGGGTCGAACACTGAAGCTTTCTTT.